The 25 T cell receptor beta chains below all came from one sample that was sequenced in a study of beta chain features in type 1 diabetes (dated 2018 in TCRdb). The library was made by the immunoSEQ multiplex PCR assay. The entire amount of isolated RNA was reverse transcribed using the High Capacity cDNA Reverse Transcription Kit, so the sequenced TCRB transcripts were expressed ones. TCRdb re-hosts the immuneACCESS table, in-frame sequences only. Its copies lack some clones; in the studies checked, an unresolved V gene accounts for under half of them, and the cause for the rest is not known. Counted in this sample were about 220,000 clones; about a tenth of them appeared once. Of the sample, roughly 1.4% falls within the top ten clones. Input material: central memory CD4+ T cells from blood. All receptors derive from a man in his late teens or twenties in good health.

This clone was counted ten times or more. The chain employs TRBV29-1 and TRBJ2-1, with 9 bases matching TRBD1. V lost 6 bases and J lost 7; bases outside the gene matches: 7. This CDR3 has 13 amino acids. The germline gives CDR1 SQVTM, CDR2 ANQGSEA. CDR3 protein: CSVKDRGGNEQFF. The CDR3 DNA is TGCAGCGTCAAGGACAGGGGCGGAAATGAGCAGTTCTTC.

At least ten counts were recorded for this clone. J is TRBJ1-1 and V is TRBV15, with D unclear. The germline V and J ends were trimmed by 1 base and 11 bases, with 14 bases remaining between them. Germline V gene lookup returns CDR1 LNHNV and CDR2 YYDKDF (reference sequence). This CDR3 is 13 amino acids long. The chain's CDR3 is CATSRGWEEAAFF. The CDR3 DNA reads TGTGCCACCAGCAGAGGTTGGGAGGAGGCGGCTTTCTTT. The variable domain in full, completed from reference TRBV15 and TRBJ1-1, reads DAMVIQNPRYQVTQFGKPVTLSCSQTLNHNVMYWYQQKSSQAPKLLFHYYDKDFNNEADTPDNFQSRRPNTSFCFLDIRSPGLGDTAMYLCATSRGWEEAAFFGQGTRLTVV.

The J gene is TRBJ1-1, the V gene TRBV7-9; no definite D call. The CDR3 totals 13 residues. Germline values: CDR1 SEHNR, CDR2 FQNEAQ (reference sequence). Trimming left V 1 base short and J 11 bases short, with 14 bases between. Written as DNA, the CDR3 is TGTGCCAGCAGCTTAGTTGCGGAGTCATCCGCTTTCTTT. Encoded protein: CASSLVAESSAFF.

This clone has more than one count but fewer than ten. The chain's CDR3 is CARDGGPRYEQYF. In nucleotides, the CDR3 is TGTGCCAGGGACGGGGGGCCACGGTACGAGCAGTACTTC. The V and J genes are TRBV6-6 and TRBJ2-7, with a tentative D call TRBD2 (7 bases). The CDR3 has 13 amino acids. Germline values: CDR1 MNHNY, CDR2 SVGAGI (reference sequence). Trimming shortened V by 9 bases and J by 4 bases, and 16 bases separated the two germline ends.

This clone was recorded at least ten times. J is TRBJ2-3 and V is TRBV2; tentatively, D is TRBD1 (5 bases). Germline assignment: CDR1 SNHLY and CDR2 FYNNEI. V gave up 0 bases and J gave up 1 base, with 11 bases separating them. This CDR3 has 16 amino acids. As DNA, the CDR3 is TGTGCCAGCAGTGAAGCTTTGGGGCAAGGCACAGATACGCAGTATTTT. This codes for CASSEALGQGTDTQYF. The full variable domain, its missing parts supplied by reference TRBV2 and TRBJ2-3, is EPEVTQTPSHQVTQMGQEVILRCVPISNHLYFYWYRQILGQKVEFLVSFYNNEISEKSEIFDDQFSVERPDGSNFTLKIRSTKLEDSAMYFCASSEALGQGTDTQYFGPGTRLTVL.

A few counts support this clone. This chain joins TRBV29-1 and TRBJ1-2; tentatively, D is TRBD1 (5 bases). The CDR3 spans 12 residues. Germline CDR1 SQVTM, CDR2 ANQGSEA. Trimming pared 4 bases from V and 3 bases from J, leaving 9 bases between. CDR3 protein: CSVGGEYYGYTF. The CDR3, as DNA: TGCAGCGTTGGGGGGGAATACTATGGCTACACCTTC.

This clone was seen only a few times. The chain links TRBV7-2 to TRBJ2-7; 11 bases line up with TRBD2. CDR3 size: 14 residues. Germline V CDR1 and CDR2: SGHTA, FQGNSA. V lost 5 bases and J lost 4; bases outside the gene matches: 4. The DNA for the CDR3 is TGTGCCAGCAGCGGTCTAGCGGGAGGATACGAGCAGTACTTC. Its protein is CASSGLAGGYEQYF.

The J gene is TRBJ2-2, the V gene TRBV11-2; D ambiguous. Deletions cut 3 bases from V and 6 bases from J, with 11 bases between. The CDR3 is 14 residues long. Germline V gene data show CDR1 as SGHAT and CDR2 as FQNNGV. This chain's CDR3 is CASSLNSDPGELFF. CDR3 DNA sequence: TGTGCCAGCAGCTTGAACAGTGATCCCGGGGAGCTGTTTTTT.

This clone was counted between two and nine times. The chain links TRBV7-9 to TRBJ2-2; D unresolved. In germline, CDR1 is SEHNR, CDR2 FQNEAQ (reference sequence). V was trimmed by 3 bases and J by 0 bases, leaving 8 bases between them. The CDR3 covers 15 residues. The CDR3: CASSFGRSNTGELFF. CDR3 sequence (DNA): TGTGCCAGCAGCTTCGGACGGTCGAACACCGGGGAGCTGTTTTTT.

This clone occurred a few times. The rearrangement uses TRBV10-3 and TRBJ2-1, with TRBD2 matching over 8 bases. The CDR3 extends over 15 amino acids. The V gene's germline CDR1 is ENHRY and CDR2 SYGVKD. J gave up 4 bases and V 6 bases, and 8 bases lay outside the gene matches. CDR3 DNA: TGTGCCATCAGAAAGACTAGCGAGAATTACAATGAGCAGTTCTTC. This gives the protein CAIRKTSENYNEQFF.

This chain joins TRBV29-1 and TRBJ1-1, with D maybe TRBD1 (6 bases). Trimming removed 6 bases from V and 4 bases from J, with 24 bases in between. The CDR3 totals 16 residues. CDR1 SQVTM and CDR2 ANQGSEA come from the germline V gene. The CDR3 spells CSVPGTLLGAATEAFF. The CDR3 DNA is TGCAGCGTCCCCGGCACACTGTTGGGGGCCGCCACTGAAGCTTTCTTT.

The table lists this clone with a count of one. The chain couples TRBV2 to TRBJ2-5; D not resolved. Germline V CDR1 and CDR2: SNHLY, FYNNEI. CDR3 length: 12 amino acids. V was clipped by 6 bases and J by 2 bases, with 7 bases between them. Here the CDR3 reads CASRDRQETQYF. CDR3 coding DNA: TGTGCCAGCAGGGACCGGCAAGAGACCCAGTACTTC.

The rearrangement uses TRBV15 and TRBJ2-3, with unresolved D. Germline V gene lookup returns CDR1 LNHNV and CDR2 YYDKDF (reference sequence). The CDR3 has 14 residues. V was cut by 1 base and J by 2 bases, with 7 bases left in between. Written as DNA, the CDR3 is TGTGCCACCAGCAGAGGTGGGGACACAGATACGCAGTATTTT. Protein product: CATSRGGDTDTQYF.

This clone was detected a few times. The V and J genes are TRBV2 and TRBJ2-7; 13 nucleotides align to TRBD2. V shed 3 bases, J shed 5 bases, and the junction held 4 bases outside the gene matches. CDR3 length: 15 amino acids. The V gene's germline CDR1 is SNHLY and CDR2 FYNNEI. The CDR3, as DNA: TGTGCCAGCAGTGAGGGACTAGCGGGGCTTAACGAGCAGTACTTC. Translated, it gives CASSEGLAGLNEQYF.

The DNA for the CDR3 is TGCAGCGTCCGGATAGTAAACACCATATATTTT. It yields the protein CSVRIVNTIYF. The rearrangement links TRBV29-1 to TRBJ1-3; D gene ambiguous. The V end lost 6 bases, the J end lost 6 bases, and 9 bases lay between the germline ends. Germline assignment: CDR1 SQVTM and CDR2 ANQGSEA. CDR3 length equals 11 residues.

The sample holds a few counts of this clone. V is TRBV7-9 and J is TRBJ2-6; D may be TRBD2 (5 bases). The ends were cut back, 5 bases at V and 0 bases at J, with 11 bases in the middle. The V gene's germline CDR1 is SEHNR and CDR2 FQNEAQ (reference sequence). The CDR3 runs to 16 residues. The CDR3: CASSPTTSSGANVLTF. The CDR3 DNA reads TGTGCCAGCAGCCCCACAACTAGCTCTGGGGCCAACGTCCTGACTTTC.

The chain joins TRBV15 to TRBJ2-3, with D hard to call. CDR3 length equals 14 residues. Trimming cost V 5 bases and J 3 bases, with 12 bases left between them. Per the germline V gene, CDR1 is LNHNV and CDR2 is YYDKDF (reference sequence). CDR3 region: CATSGMRLTDTQYF. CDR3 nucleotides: TGTGCCACCAGCGGGATGAGACTGACAGATACGCAGTATTTT.

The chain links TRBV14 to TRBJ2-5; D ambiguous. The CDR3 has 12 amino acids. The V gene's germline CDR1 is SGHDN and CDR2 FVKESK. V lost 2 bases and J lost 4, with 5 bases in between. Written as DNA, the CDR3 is TGTGCCAGCAGCCAATTTGCAGAGACCCAGTACTTC. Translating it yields CASSQFAETQYF.

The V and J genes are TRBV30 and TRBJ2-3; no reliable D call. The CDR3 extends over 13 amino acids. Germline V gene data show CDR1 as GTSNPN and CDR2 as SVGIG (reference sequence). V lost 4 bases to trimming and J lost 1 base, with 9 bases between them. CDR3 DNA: TGTGCCTGGAACCCATCGGGCACAGATACGCAGTATTTT. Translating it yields CAWNPSGTDTQYF. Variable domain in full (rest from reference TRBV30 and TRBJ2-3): SQTIHQWPATLVQPVGSPLSLECTVEGTSNPNLYWYRQAAGRGLQLLFYSVGIGQISSEVPQNLSASRPQDRQFILSSKKLLLSDSGFYLCAWNPSGTDTQYFGPGTRLTVL.

The CDR3 sequence: CASSQDTDGETQYF. Written as DNA, the CDR3 is TGTGCCAGCAGCCAAGATACGGACGGAGAGACCCAGTACTTC. The chain employs TRBV14 and TRBJ2-5, with D uncertain. CDR3 length: 14 amino acids. The germline gives CDR1 SGHDN, CDR2 FVKESK. Trimming pared 0 bases from V and 4 bases from J, leaving 9 bases between.

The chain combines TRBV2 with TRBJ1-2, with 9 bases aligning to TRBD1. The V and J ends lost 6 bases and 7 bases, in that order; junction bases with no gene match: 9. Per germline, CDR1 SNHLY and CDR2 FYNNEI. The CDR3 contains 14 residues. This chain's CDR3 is CASSRTGDVGGYTF. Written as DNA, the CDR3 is TGTGCCAGCAGCCGGACAGGGGATGTCGGTGGCTACACCTTC.

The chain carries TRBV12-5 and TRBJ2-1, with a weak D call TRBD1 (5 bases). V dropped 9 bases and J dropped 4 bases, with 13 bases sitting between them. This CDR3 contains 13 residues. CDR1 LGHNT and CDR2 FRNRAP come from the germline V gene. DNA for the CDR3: TGTGCTAGGGGCGGTGGGGCGTACAATGAGCAGTTCTTC. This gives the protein CARGGGAYNEQFF. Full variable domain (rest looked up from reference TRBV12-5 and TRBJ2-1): DARVTQTPRHKVTEMGQEVTMRCQPILGHNTVFWYRQTMMQGLELLAYFRNRAPLDDSGMPKDRFSAEMPDATLATLKIQPSEPRDSAVYFCARGGGAYNEQFFGPGTRLTVL.

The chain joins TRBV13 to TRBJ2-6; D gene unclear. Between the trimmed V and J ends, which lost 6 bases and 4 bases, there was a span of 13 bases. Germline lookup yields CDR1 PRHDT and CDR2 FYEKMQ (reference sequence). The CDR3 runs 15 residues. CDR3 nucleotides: TGTGCCAGCAGACCCGCCAAGGAAGGGGCCAACGTCCTGACTTTC. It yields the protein CASRPAKEGANVLTF.

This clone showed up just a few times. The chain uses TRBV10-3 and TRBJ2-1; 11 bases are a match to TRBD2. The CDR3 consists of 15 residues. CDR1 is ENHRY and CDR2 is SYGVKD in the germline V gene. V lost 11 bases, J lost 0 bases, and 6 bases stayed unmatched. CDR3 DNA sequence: TGTGCCTCCAGACTAGCGGGAAGCTCCTACAATGAGCAGTTCTTC. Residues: CASRLAGSSYNEQFF.

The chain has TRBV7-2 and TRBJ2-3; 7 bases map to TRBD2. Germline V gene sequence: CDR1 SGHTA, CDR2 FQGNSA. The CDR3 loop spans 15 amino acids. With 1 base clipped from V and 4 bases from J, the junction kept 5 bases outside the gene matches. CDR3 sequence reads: CASSLVTSQSDTQYF. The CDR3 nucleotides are TGTGCCAGCAGCTTAGTGACTAGCCAATCAGATACGCAGTATTTT.